Listed here are 21 T cell receptor beta chains from one sample, sequenced in a study of blood T cell repertoires in COVID-19. The assay was immunoSEQ multiplex PCR, and TCRdb's table has in-frame clones only and misses some. The table records approximately 190,000 clones, about 81% of them present only once. Sequences were obtained from peripheral blood. The receptors were gathered from a man between 25 and 39 years old with active or convalescent COVID-19.

V usage is TRBV19 and J usage is TRBJ2-1, with D possibly TRBD2 on 7 matching bases. This CDR3 is 14 amino acids long. V lost 3 bases, J lost 7 bases, and 13 bases lay in between. CDR1 is LNHDA, CDR2 SQIVND, per germline (reference sequence). The CDR3 nucleotides read TGTGCCAGTAGTATTTACGAGGGGGGGAATGAGCAGTTCTTC. Translated: CASSIYEGGNEQFF.

The genes are TRBV4-3 and TRBJ1-3, with D possibly being TRBD1 (6 bases). The CDR3 sequence is 17 residues long. V lost 1 base and J 0 bases, leaving 13 bases between the germline ends. The germline CDR1 and CDR2 sequences are LGHNA and YSLEER. The CDR3 sequence is CASSQVAGANSGNTIYF. The CDR3 DNA follows: TGCGCCAGCAGCCAAGTAGCAGGGGCGAACTCTGGAAACACCATATATTTT.

CDR3 amino acids: CASRTGTAAYGYTF. The CDR3 DNA is TGCGCCAGCAGGACCGGGACAGCAGCCTATGGCTACACCTTC. The chain employs TRBV5-1 and TRBJ1-2; 7 nucleotides match TRBD1. This CDR3 is 14 amino acids long. The V and J ends lost 5 bases and 4 bases, in that order; junction bases with no gene match: 8. In germline, CDR1 is SGHRS, CDR2 YFSETQ.

The rearrangement joins TRBV4-3 to TRBJ1-2; D is ambiguous. Per germline, CDR1 LGHNA and CDR2 YSLEER. Trimming shortened V by 7 bases and J by 14 bases, and 23 bases separated the two germline ends. The CDR3 extends over 13 amino acids. In DNA, the CDR3 is TGCGCCAGCACACGGGATCCTAAGGACCGGCCGACCTTC. Encoded protein: CASTRDPKDRPTF.

This chain uses TRBV18 with TRBJ2-6; 8 bases map to TRBD1. The junction had 6 bases not matched to a gene; V was cut back by 3 bases and J by 2 bases. Germline-derived CDR1 and CDR2 are KGHSH and LQKENI. The CDR3 is 17 residues long. The CDR3 loop is CASSPGQGKAGANVLTF. In nucleotides, the CDR3 is TGTGCCAGCTCACCTGGACAGGGTAAGGCTGGGGCCAACGTCCTGACTTTC.

This CDR3 reads CAWNGNLRQPQHF. The DNA of the CDR3 is TGTGCCTGGAACGGGAATCTCAGGCAGCCCCAGCATTTT. The V call is TRBV30, the J call TRBJ1-5; no clear D gene. The CDR3 is 13 residues long. V shed 4 bases and J shed 7 bases, with 14 bases lying between them. CDR1 is GTSNPN, CDR2 SVGIG, per germline (reference sequence). Full variable domain (rest looked up from reference TRBV30 and TRBJ1-5): SQTIHQWPATLVQPVGSPLSLECTVEGTSNPNLYWYRQAAGRGLQLLFYSVGIGQISSEVPQNLSASRPQDRQFILSSKKLLLSDSGFYLCAWNGNLRQPQHFGDGTRLSIL.

V is TRBV3-1 (or the pseudogene TRBV3-2) and J is TRBJ2-1; 14 bases agree with TRBD2. V trimming: 4 bases; J trimming: 4 bases; junction bases outside the gene matches: 15. CDR1 LGHDT and CDR2 YNNKEL come from the germline V gene (reference sequence). The CDR3 extends over 20 amino acids. The DNA of the CDR3 is TGTGCCAGCAGCCCAACGGACGCGGGACTAGCGGGAGCAAGGTACAATGAGCAGTTCTTC. Protein: CASSPTDAGLAGARYNEQFF.

This clone was seen a single time. The chain uses TRBV12-5 and TRBJ1-6, with a weak D call TRBD1 (5 bases). Per the germline V gene, CDR1 is LGHNT and CDR2 is FRNRAP. CDR3 length: 15 amino acids. Deletions cut 6 bases from V and 7 bases from J, with 16 bases between. This chain's CDR3 is CASGSRGGTNSPLHF. CDR3 DNA sequence: TGTGCTAGTGGCTCTCGGGGAGGGACCAATTCACCCCTCCACTTT.

This rearrangement joins TRBV4-1 to TRBJ2-5; 13 bases are shared with TRBD2. The CDR3 loop spans 19 amino acids. The V and J ends lost 4 bases and 5 bases, in that order; junction bases with no gene match: 16. Germline CDR1 is MGHRA and CDR2 is YSYEKL. Here the CDR3 DNA reads TGCGCCAGCAGCCCCGTTACCGGGACTAGCGGGGCCGTCGGGGAGACCCAGTACTTC. Residues: CASSPVTGTSGAVGETQYF.

This chain joins TRBV5-5 and TRBJ2-1; D is ambiguous. Germline V CDR1 and CDR2: SGHKS, YYEKEE (reference sequence). V was shortened by 2 bases and J by 6 bases, with 15 bases between the two germline ends. The CDR3 totals 15 residues. CDR3 loop: CASSLKKGGINEQFF. The CDR3 coding sequence is TGTGCCAGCAGCTTAAAGAAAGGCGGAATCAATGAGCAGTTCTTC. Full variable domain (outside the CDR3, taken from reference TRBV5-5 and TRBJ2-1): DAGVTQSPTHLIKTRGQQVTLRCSPISGHKSVSWYQQVLGQGPQFIFQYYEKEERGRGNFPDRFSARQFPNYSSELNVNALLLGDSALYLCASSLKKGGINEQFFGPGTRLTVL.

The chain carries TRBV3-1 (or the pseudogene TRBV3-2) and TRBJ2-1; D gene unclear. The germline CDR1 and CDR2 sequences are LGHDT and YNNKEL (reference sequence). The V gene lost 2 bases and the J gene lost 0 bases, with 11 bases spanning the gap. The CDR3 has 16 amino acids. The CDR3 nucleotides are TGTGCCAGCAGCCAACTCTCAAGCTTCTCCTACAATGAGCAGTTCTTC. Amino acid sequence: CASSQLSSFSYNEQFF.

The chain combines TRBV12-1 with TRBJ2-7; TRBD1 reflects the table's D call only, with no check against the DNA. TRBV12-1 is reported as a pseudogene. The CDR3 totals 15 residues. The DNA for the CDR3 is TGTGCCAGCAGCTGTGGACAGGGGGCGCATTACGAGCAGTACGTC. Encoded protein: CASSCGQGAHYEQYV.

The rearrangement uses TRBV6-4 and TRBJ1-1; no clear D. CDR3 length: 14 residues. Trimming stripped 9 bases from V and 1 base from J, with 15 bases between. CDR1 and CDR2 (germline): MRHNA, SNTAGT. The CDR3 sequence is CASARESQNTEAFF. The CDR3 coding sequence is TGTGCCAGTGCCCGTGAGAGTCAGAACACTGAAGCTTTCTTT.

The rearrangement uses TRBV12-3 or TRBV12-4 and TRBJ2-3; no definite D call. The CDR3 runs 12 residues. V was pared by 5 bases and J by 1 base, with 4 bases between. The CDR3 DNA follows: TGTGCCAGCAGTCCTGGCACAGATACGCAGTATTTT. Translation: CASSPGTDTQYF.

This sequence joins TRBV7-5 and TRBJ2-1; TRBD2, the D gene given by the table, was not confirmed from the DNA. TRBV7-5 is an annotated pseudogene. The CDR3 runs 16 residues. Here the CDR3 DNA reads TGTGTCATGCCCCTGTTTATTAGGAGCTCCTACAATGAGCAGTTCTTC. Its translation: CVMPLFIRSSYNEQFF.

The genes are TRBV30 and TRBJ2-7, with 10 positions matching TRBD1. Germline trimming cut 0 bases from V and 5 bases from J; bases unmatched to any gene: 10. The CDR3 is 16 residues long. CDR1 is GTSNPN and CDR2 is SVGIG in the germline V gene (reference sequence). In DNA, the CDR3 is TGTGCCTGGAGTGTACCTTTGACAGGGGGCACGAACGAGCAGTACTTC. Translating it yields CAWSVPLTGGTNEQYF.

This chain links TRBV18 with TRBJ1-1; D uncertain. V lost 1 base and J lost 1, with 13 bases in between. The CDR3 is 16 amino acids. Germline loops: CDR1 KGHSH, CDR2 LQKENI. The DNA for the CDR3 is TGTGCCAGCTCACCACAAATCCCACGGGAGAACACTGAAGCTTTCTTT. This codes for CASSPQIPRENTEAFF.

V is TRBV7-2 and J is TRBJ1-3, with D tentatively TRBD1 (5 bases). The V end lost 2 bases, the J end lost 4 bases, and 15 bases lay between the germline ends. Germline CDR1 and CDR2: SGHTA and FQGNSA. The CDR3 runs to 16 residues. The CDR3 coding sequence is TGTGCCAGCAGCTTACAGGGAACGCGTTCAGGAAACACCATATATTTT. Its translation: CASSLQGTRSGNTIYF.

The chain links TRBV29-1 to TRBJ2-7; the D gene is possibly TRBD2 (5 bases). Trimming left V 0 bases short and J 6 bases short, with 9 bases between. CDR3 size: 12 residues. Germline V lookup: CDR1 SQVTM, CDR2 ANQGSEA. For the CDR3, the DNA is TGCAGCGTTGAAGATCCCGGGATCGAGCAGTACTTC. Its protein is CSVEDPGIEQYF.

This rearrangement joins TRBV25-1 to TRBJ2-7; possibly TRBD2 for D (7 bases). The CDR3 is made up of 12 amino acids. Germline assignment: CDR1 MGHDK and CDR2 SYGVNS. Trimming stripped 1 base from V and 9 bases from J, with 10 bases between. Here the CDR3 reads CASSEWGGVQYF. The CDR3 DNA follows: TGTGCCAGCAGTGAATGGGGGGGCGTGCAGTACTTC.

The chain is built from TRBV19 and TRBJ1-5; TRBD1 aligns across 8 bases. The CDR3 is 18 amino acids. CDR1 LNHDA and CDR2 SQIVND come from the germline V gene (reference sequence). V dropped 5 bases and J dropped 4; count of bases not matched to a gene: 16. CDR3 loop: CASSPGQDLLLWNQPQHF. The CDR3, as DNA: TGTGCCAGTAGTCCGGGACAGGACTTGTTGTTGTGGAATCAGCCCCAGCATTTT.